The clone carrying this T cell receptor beta chain was counted only a few times. Antigen unknown. The PCR had 60 Vbeta and 13 Jbeta primers. Measured with immunoSEQ multiplex PCR; TCRdb has only the in-frame clones, and not every one. Counted here are about 150,000 clones, nearly 10% occurring once; the ten biggest clones make up 1.5% to 2%. The CDR3 is made up of 15 amino acids. The data were taken from a study of cytomegalovirus exposure and HLA in healthy donors. Study-level points and caveats: Later on, an analysis found that several of the most significant clusters appeared to be linked to common viral pathogens, which included parvovirus B19.

Sequencing was carried out using PBMCs. This sequence originates from a man in his fifties or sixties in good health and CMV-seronegative. V and J are TRBV21-1 and TRBJ1-1. TRBV21-1 is a listed pseudogene. CDR3 region: CASSTPRAVNTEAFF. In DNA form, the CDR3 reads TGTGCCAGCAGCACACCGAGGGCCGTGAACACTGAAGCTTTCTTT.